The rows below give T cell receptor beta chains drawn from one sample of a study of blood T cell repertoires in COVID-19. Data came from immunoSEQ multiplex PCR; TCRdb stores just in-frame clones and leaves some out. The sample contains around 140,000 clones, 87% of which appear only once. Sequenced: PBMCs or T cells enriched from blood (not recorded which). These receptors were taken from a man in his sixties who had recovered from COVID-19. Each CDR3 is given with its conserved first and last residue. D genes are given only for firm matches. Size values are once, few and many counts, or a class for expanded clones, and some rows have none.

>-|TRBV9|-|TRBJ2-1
TGTGCCAGCAGCTCCCTCGGGGGAAACAATGAGCAGTTCTTC
CASSSLGGNNEQFF
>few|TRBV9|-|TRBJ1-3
TGTGCCAGCAGCGTAGGGAGCTCTGGAAACACCATATATTTT
CASSVGSSGNTIYF
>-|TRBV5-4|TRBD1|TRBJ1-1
TGTGCCAGCAGCTCATATCTGGGACAGGCCGGCACTGAAGCTTTCTTT
CASSSYLGQAGTEAFF
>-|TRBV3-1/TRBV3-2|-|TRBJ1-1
TGTGCCAGCAGCACCGGGGGCACTGAAGCTTTCTTT
CASSTGGTEAFF
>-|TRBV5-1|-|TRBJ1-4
TGCGCCAGCAGCTTAGGAGGGACTAATGAAAAACTGTTTTTT
CASSLGGTNEKLFF
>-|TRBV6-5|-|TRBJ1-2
TGTGCCACCAACCAGGGCCACTATGGCTACACCTTC
CATNQGHYGYTF
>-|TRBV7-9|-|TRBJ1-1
TGTGCCAGCAGCTTAGTACGGGGGGTCACTGAAGCTTTCTTT
CASSLVRGVTEAFF
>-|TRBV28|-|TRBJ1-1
TGTGCCAGCAGTGGGCTCACGACAACCCCGCAAGCTTTCTTT
CASSGLTTTPQAFF
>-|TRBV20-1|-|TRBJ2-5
TGCAGTGCTAGAGATCGAGAGACCCAGTACTTC
CSARDRETQYF
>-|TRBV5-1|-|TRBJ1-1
TGCGCCAGCAGGCCGACGACAGACACTGAAGCTTTCTTT
CASRPTTDTEAFF
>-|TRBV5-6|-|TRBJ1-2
TGTGCCAGCAGCTTGGCGGGGGGCGGTGGCTACACCTTC
CASSLAGGGGYTF
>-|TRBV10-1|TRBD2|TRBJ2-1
TGCGCCAGCAGCGGGAGGTCCTACAATGAGCAGTTCTTC
CASSGRSYNEQFF
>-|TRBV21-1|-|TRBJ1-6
TGTGCCAGCAGTATACAGGGTCGCAATTCACCCCTCCACTTT
CASSIQGRNSPLHF
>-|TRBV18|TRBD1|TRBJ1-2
TGTGCCAGCTCATCCAGGGGGCTTGGCTATGGCTACACCTTC
CASSSRGLGYGYTF
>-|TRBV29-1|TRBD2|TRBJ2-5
TGCAGCGGGGGTAGACTAGCGGGCCAAGAGACCCAGTACTTC
CSGGRLAGQETQYF